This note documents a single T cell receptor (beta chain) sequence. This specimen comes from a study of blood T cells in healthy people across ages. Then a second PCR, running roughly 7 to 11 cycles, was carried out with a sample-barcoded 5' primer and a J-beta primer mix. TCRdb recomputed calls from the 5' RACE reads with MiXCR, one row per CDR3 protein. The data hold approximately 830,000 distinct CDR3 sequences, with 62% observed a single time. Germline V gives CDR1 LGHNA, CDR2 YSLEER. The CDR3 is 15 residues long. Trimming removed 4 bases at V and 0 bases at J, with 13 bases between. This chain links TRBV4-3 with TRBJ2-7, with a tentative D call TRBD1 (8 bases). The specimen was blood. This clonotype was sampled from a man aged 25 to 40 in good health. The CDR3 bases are TGCGCCAGCAGCCGAACAGGGGGGGTCTCCTACGAGCAGTACTTC. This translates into CASSRTGGVSYEQYF.